This T cell receptor beta chain was obtained from a study of cytomegalovirus exposure and HLA in healthy donors. The germline V gene has CDR1 SGHTA and CDR2 FQGNSA. The CDR3 is 16 amino acids. J was trimmed by 3 bases and V by 8 bases; bases with no gene match: 9. Primers included in the PCR were 60 Vbeta and 13 Jbeta primers. TCRdb's table, derived via immunoSEQ multiplex PCR, lists solely in-frame clones and lacks some. The sample records some 90,000 clones, 69% being singletons. Material for sequencing was PBMCs. This TCR was recovered from a man aged 50-59 years in good health and CMV-seronegative. This chain joins TRBV7-2 and TRBJ2-1, with 11 bases identical to TRBD2. The CDR3 is CASALTGTSGYNEQFF. The CDR3 nucleotides are TGTGCCAGCGCTTTGACCGGGACTAGCGGCTACAATGAGCAGTTCTTC. The entire variable domain, with the rest obtained from reference TRBV7-2 and TRBJ2-1, is as follows: GAGVSQSPSNKVTEKGKDVELRCDPISGHTALYWYRQSLGQGLEFLIYFQGNSAPDKSGLPSDRFSAERTGGSVSTLTIQRTQQEDSAVYLCASALTGTSGYNEQFFGPGTRLTVL.